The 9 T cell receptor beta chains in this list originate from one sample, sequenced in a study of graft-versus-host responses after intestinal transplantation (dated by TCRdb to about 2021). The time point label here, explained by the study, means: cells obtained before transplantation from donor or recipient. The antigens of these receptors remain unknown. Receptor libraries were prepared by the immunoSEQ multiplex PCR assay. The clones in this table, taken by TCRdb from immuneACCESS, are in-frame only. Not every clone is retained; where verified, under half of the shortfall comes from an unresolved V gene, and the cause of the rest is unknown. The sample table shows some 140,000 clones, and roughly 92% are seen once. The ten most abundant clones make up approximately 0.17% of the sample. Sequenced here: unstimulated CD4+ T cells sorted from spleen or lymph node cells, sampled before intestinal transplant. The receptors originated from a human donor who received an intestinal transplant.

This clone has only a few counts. CDR3 sequence (DNA): TGCGCCAGCAGCTCCGACACTGAAGCTTTCTTT. Translated, it gives CASSSDTEAFF. V usage is TRBV5-1 and J usage is TRBJ1-1; D remains ambiguous. Germline V gene sequence: CDR1 SGHRS, CDR2 YFSETQ. The CDR3 spans 11 residues. V gave up 3 bases and J gave up 3 bases, with 3 bases separating them.

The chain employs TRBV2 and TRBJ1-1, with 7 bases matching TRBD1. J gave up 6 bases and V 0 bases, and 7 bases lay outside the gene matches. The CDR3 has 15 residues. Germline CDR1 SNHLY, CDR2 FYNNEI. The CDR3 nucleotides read TGTGCCAGCAGTGAAGCGGAGGGGGCGCTTGCTGAAGCTTTCTTT. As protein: CASSEAEGALAEAFF.

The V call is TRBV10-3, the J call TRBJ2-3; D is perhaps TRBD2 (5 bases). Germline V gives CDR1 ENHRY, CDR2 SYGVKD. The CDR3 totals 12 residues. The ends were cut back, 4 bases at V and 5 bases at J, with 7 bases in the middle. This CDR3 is CAISGGRDTQYF. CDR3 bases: TGTGCCATCAGTGGCGGGCGAGATACGCAGTATTTT.

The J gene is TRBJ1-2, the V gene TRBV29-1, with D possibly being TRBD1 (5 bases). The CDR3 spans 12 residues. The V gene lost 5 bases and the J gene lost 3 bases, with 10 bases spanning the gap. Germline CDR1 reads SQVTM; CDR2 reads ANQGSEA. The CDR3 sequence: CSVLREDYGYTF. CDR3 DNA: TGCAGCGTTCTCAGGGAGGACTATGGCTACACCTTC. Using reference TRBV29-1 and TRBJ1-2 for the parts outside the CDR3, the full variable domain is SAVISQKPSRDICQRGTSLTIQCQVDSQVTMMFWYRQQPGQSLTLIATANQGSEATYESGFVIDKFPISRPNLTFSTLTVSNMSPEDSSIYLCSVLREDYGYTFGSGTRLTVV.

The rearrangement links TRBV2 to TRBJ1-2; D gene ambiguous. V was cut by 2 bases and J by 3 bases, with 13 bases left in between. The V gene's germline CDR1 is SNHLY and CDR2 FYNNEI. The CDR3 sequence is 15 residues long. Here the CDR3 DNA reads TGTGCCAGCAGTGAATTTGGGTCGGGTTACTATGGCTACACCTTC. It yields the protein CASSEFGSGYYGYTF.

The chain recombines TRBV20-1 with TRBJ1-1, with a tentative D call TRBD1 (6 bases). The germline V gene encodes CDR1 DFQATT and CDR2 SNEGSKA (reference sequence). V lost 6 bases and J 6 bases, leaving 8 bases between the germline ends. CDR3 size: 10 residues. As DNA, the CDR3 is TGCAGTGCAAAGGGGGCTGAAGCTTTCTTT. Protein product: CSAKGAEAFF.

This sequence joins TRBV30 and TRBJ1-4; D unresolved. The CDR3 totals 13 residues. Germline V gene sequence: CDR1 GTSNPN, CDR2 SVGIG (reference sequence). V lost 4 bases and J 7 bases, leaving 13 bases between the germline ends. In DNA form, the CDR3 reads TGTGCCTGGACCCTGGGGTTCAGTGAAAAACTGTTTTTT. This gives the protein CAWTLGFSEKLFF.

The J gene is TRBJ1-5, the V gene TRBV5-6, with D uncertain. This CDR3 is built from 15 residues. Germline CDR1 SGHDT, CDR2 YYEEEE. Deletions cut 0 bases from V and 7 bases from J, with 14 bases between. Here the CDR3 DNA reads TGTGCCAGCAGCTTGGGGCGGGGTGGGTCGCAGCCCCAGCATTTT. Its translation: CASSLGRGGSQPQHF.

In DNA, the CDR3 is TGTGCCAGCAGCTTAGGTAGTAGCCGCGAGCAGTACTTC. Translation: CASSLGSSREQYF. The rearrangement uses TRBV7-2 and TRBJ2-7; D is unresolved. The CDR3 loop spans 13 amino acids. The V end lost 1 base, the J end lost 6 bases, and 10 bases lay between the germline ends. Germline CDR1 is SGHTA and CDR2 is FQGNSA.